The clone carrying this T cell receptor (beta chain) was counted many times. Its antigen is unidentified. Amplified TCR beta CDR3 regions came from RNA transcripts. Initially, a first-round RT-PCR of the TCR CDR3 employed the HTBI primer set. MiXCR was run by TCRdb on the multiplex PCR reads, yielding one entry per CDR3 protein. The sample holds approximately 870,000 distinct CDR3 sequences, 38% seen once. Germline values: CDR1 SQVTM, CDR2 ANQGSEA. The CDR3 contains 12 residues. Trimming pared 4 bases from V and 3 bases from J, leaving 9 bases between. The data originate from a study of T cells in Graves' hyperthyroidism and ophthalmopathy. Study conclusions and caveats: Separating ophthalmopathy from stable hyperthyroidism was achieved by a 13 V-J model.

The clonotype comes from a young man with Graves' hyperthyroidism. The specimen sequenced was blood. V gene TRBV29-1 combines with J gene TRBJ2-5, with D unclear. The CDR3 region is CSVGTPEETQYF. CDR3 coding DNA: TGCAGCGTTGGAACGCCTGAAGAGACCCAGTACTTC.